The entry below describes one TCR beta chain. This entry belongs to a study of blood T cell repertoires in COVID-19. Overall study: Collection of acute and convalescent COVID-19 samples took place in the United States, Italy and Spain.

Method: immunoSEQ multiplex PCR; TCRdb's copy keeps in-frame clones and lacks some. The table shows about 230,000 clones, with around four fifths occurring only once. The germline CDR1 and CDR2 sequences are MGHRA and YSYEKL. The CDR3 covers 14 residues. With 0 bases removed from V and 8 bases from J, the gap between germline ends came to 13 bases. The sample consisted of peripheral blood. The TCR originated in a man aged 35 to 55 with active or convalescent COVID-19. The rearrangement uses TRBV4-1 and TRBJ1-2; D may be TRBD1 (5 bases). The CDR3 DNA sequence: TGCGCCAGCAGCCAAGAGTCAGGGCTGCGGGGCTACACCTTC. Translating gives CASSQESGLRGYTF.